A selection of T cell receptor beta chains follows, all from one sample in a study of shared clonotypes between healthy human individuals. The assay was immunoSEQ multiplex PCR, and TCRdb's table has in-frame clones only and misses some. The repertoire has some 630,000 clones, roughly 70% of them found once; the top ten carry 1.5% to 2%. Sequenced: memory CD4+ T cells sorted from blood. Receptors originate from a woman aged 25 to 39 in good health. The CDR3 runs from the conserved cysteine through the conserved F or W. Fields, in order: D gene, V gene, J gene, clone size, CDR3 protein, CDR3 DNA. D genes are given only for firm matches. Some rows have no size entry. The others give once, few or many, or a class for an expanded clone.

>TRBD2|TRBV9|TRBJ2-2|NA
CASSVLSGRAIGELFF
TGTGCCAGCAGCGTATTAAGCGGGAGGGCGATCGGGGAGCTGTTTTTT
>NA|TRBV6-5|TRBJ1-1|NA
CASSSYGGTEAFF
TGTGCCAGCAGTTCGTACGGGGGCACTGAAGCTTTCTTT
>TRBD1|TRBV7-9|TRBJ2-5|NA
CASSSPQGVALGETQYF
TGTGCCAGCAGTTCGCCCCAGGGGGTAGCCTTAGGTGAGACCCAGTACTTC
>TRBD1|TRBV7-8|TRBJ2-7|NA
CASSSGQGAEQYF
TGTGCCAGCAGCTCGGGACAGGGCGCGGAGCAGTACTTC
>TRBD1|TRBV18|TRBJ1-1|NA
CASSPTSTGREAFF
TGTGCCAGCTCACCTACCTCGACAGGGCGTGAAGCTTTCTTT
>TRBD1|TRBV27|TRBJ1-1|NA
CASPRGWTEAFF
TGTGCCAGCCCCAGGGGGTGGACTGAAGCTTTCTTT
>NA|TRBV2|TRBJ1-2|NA
CASRIAGDGYGYTF
TGTGCCAGCAGGATAGCAGGGGACGGGTATGGCTACACCTTC
>NA|TRBV7-6|TRBJ2-7|NA
CASSLASIFEQYF
TGTGCCAGCAGCTTAGCGTCGATTTTCGAGCAGTACTTC
>NA|TRBV6-1|TRBJ2-5|NA
CASSWQVNEETQYF
TGTGCCAGCAGTTGGCAGGTGAACGAAGAGACCCAGTACTTC
>NA|TRBV15|TRBJ2-1|NA
CATSRDVWGGWSYNEQFF
TGTGCCACCAGCAGAGATGTATGGGGGGGCTGGTCCTACAATGAGCAGTTCTTC
>NA|TRBV19|TRBJ1-2|NA
CASSSPFAGADGYTF
TGTGCCAGTAGTTCACCATTTGCAGGGGCGGATGGCTACACCTTC
>NA|TRBV19|TRBJ2-3|NA
CASRRGRWGTDTQYF
TGTGCCAGTAGGAGAGGGAGATGGGGCACAGATACGCAGTATTTT
>NA|TRBV18|TRBJ2-3|NA
CATSPARATDTQYF
TGTGCCACCTCACCGGCGCGGGCCACAGATACGCAGTATTTT
>NA|TRBV7-9|TRBJ2-2|NA
CASSLGTTNTGELFF
TGTGCCAGCAGCTTAGGCACCACGAACACCGGGGAGCTGTTTTTT
>TRBD1|TRBV7-9|TRBJ2-5|NA
CASSLYAGGGETQYF
TGTGCCAGCAGCTTATACGCAGGGGGCGGAGAGACCCAGTACTTC
>TRBD2|TRBV28|TRBJ2-1|NA
CASSFPRGLAGARTIVEQFF
TGTGCCAGCAGTTTCCCGAGGGGACTAGCGGGAGCCCGAACTATCGTTGAGCAGTTCTTC
>TRBD2|TRBV11-2|TRBJ2-1|few
CASSTSGTSVNEQFF
TGTGCCAGCAGTACCAGTGGGACTAGCGTTAATGAGCAGTTCTTC
>NA|TRBV11-3|TRBJ1-1|NA
CASSRQHMNTEAFF
TGTGCCAGCAGCCGACAGCACATGAACACTGAAGCTTTCTTT
>TRBD1|TRBV2|TRBJ1-2|few
CASSERGHNYGYTF
TGTGCCAGCAGTGAGAGGGGGCATAACTATGGCTACACCTTC
>NA|TRBV5-1|TRBJ2-3|NA
CASSLGLQGGSTDTQYF
TGCGCCAGCAGCTTGGGCTTACAGGGCGGAAGCACAGATACGCAGTATTTT
>TRBD2|TRBV2|TRBJ2-4|few
CASKRTSLEVNIQYF
TGTGCCAGCAAACGGACTAGCCTTGAGGTTAACATTCAGTACTTC
>NA|TRBV5-4|TRBJ2-7|once
CASSLVGTPRGEQYF
TGTGCCAGCAGCTTGGTTGGGACCCCCCGGGGCGAGCAGTACTTC
>NA|TRBV18|TRBJ2-7|NA
CASSVNRVYEQYF
TGTGCCAGCTCTGTTAACAGGGTATACGAGCAGTACTTC
>TRBD1|TRBV7-9|TRBJ2-7|few
CASSPGTGVPYEQYF
TGTGCCAGCAGCCCGGGGACAGGGGTTCCCTACGAGCAGTACTTC
>NA|TRBV18|TRBJ1-3|many
CASSPDSLSGNTIYF
TGTGCCAGCTCACCCGACAGCCTCTCTGGAAACACCATATATTTT
>TRBD1|TRBV11-2|TRBJ2-1|NA
CASSPTGTGGNEQFF
TGTGCCAGCAGCCCCACCGGGACAGGGGGCAATGAGCAGTTCTTC